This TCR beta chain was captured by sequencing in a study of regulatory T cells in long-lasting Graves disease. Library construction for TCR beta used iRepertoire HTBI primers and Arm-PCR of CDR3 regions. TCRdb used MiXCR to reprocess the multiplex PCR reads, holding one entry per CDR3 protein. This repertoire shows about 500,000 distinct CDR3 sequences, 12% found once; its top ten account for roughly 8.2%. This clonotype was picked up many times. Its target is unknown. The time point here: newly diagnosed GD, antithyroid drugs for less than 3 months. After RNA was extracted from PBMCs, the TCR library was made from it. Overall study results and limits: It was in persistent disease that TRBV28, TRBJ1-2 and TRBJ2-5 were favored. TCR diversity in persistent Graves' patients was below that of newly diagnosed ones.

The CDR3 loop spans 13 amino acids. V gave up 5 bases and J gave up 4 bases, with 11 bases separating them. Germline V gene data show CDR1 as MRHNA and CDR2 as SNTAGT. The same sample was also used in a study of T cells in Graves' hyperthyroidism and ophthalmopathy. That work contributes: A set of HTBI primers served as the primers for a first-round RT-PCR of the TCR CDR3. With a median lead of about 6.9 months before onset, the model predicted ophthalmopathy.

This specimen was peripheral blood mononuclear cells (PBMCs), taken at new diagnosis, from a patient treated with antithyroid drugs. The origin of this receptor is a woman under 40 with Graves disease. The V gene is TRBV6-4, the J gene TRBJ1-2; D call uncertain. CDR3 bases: TGTGCCAGCAGTTACGACGGCACCTATGGCTACACCTTC. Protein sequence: CASSYDGTYGYTF.